This T cell receptor beta chain derives from a study of blood T cells in healthy people across ages. The second PCR ran roughly 7 to 12 cycles with a sample-barcoded 5' primer and J-beta primers. TCRdb reprocessed the 5' RACE reads with MiXCR, giving one entry per CDR3 protein. The repertoire has some 1.8 million distinct CDR3 sequences, more than 35% of them found once; the top ten carry about 23%. This clonotype was recorded a few times. Per the germline V gene, CDR1 is MGHRA and CDR2 is YSYEKL. V was pared by 2 bases and J by 6 bases, with 10 bases between. CDR3 length equals 14 residues. Sequencing was carried out using blood. The V call is TRBV4-1, the J call TRBJ1-4; D gene ambiguous. This clonotype was obtained from a human donor in good health. For the CDR3, the DNA is TGCGCCAGCAGCCAATTCCTAACGGATGAAAAACTGTTTTTT. Translation gives CASSQFLTDEKLFF.